The TCR beta chain under discussion was sequenced for a study of cytomegalovirus exposure and HLA in healthy donors. The PCR used 60 Vbeta and 13 Jbeta primers. The repertoire was sequenced with immunoSEQ multiplex PCR; TCRdb's copy has only in-frame clones and lacks some. This repertoire comprises roughly 42,000 clones; its ten largest clones make up over 1%. Germline V lookup: CDR1 MNHEY, CDR2 SMNVEV (reference sequence). The CDR3 is 16 amino acids. The junction had 5 bases not matched to a gene; V was cut back by 2 bases and J by 2 bases. The sample was PBMCs. The chain joins TRBV27 to TRBJ2-7; 11 bases map to TRBD2. This TCR was recovered from a man younger than 45 in good health and CMV-seronegative. Written as DNA, the CDR3 is TGTGCCAGCAGTTTAGAGGGGACTAGCGGCGCCTACGAGCAGTACTTC. As protein: CASSLEGTSGAYEQYF.